This note documents a single T cell receptor (beta chain) sequence. This entry is derived from a study of blood T cell repertoires in COVID-19. Turning to the study itself: Samples representing acute and convalescent COVID-19 were sourced from the United States, Italy and Spain.

TCRdb's copy holds only in-frame clones and misses some; the assay was immunoSEQ multiplex PCR. Of over 250,000 clones in the sample, nearly 90% are singletons; the top ten hold roughly 1.9%. Deletions cut 6 bases from V and 6 bases from J, with 23 bases between. From germline, CDR1 is MNHEY and CDR2 SMNVEV (reference sequence). There are 16 residues in the CDR3. The chain links TRBV27 to TRBJ1-2; tentatively, D is TRBD1 (5 bases). Sequencing was done on a sample of PBMCs or T cells enriched from blood (not recorded which). This clonotype originated in a woman aged 55-69 years who had recovered from COVID-19. CDR3 coding DNA: TGTGCCAGCAGACCGGGGACTGAAAAAGGGTTACATGGCTACACCTTC. This encodes CASRPGTEKGLHGYTF.